Listed below are T cell receptor beta chains from one sample, sequenced in a study of control samples from healthy donors and cancer patients. Only in-frame clones appear in the TCRdb table, and some are missing; sequencing was by immunoSEQ multiplex PCR. The sample consists of 50,000 or so clones, about 96% of them appearing once. Sequencing was carried out using blood. The receptors stem from a woman aged 18 to 35 in good health. Each CDR3 is given without its conserved first and last residue. The listing skips clone size in some rows; elsewhere it reads once, few, many or a size class.

-	TRBV20-1	15	SASASRGGAHTGELF
once	TRBV6-5	11	ASRGRGREKLF
-	TRBV6-2/TRBV6-3	13	ASSYPRGEYTEAF
-	TRBV19	12	ASSIQGNNQPQH
-	TRBV28	10	ASSSRASEAF
-	TRBV5-5	13	ASSLVAGTEYGYT
-	TRBV28	12	ASSGLGIADTQY
-	TRBV24-1	15	ATSDSYSGATQETQY
once	TRBV6-1	9	ASSESIRAF
-	TRBV2	12	ASKTERSTDTQY
-	TRBV6-6	12	ASSYSPANTEAF
-	TRBV5-1	13	ASSRLSGGGNEQF
-	TRBV11-2	14	ASSPKSLAGGNEQF
-	TRBV3-1/TRBV3-2	17	ASSQERNVWGRPYNEQF
-	TRBV24-1	13	ATSDSGPNTGELF
-	TRBV6-2/TRBV6-3	12	ASSYYPNTGELF
-	TRBV6-5	11	ASSPGQNSEAF
-	TRBV11-2	12	ASSLEAANLEQF
-	TRBV19	14	ATLPGQFSGANVLT
-	TRBV7-6	12	ASSLVTGGDGYT
once	TRBV28	13	ASSLSGTGSYEQY
once	TRBV5-4	11	ASSSQQGADAF
once	TRBV20-1	15	SASPQTAGQGWDEQY
-	TRBV27	12	ASSLSQGTDGYT
-	TRBV19	14	ASSPPTGRLNTEAF
-	TRBV12-5	10	ASGWGGSEAF
once	TRBV2	18	ASSEEINIGWDRSRETQY
-	TRBV10-3	12	AISEIEAYNEQF
-	TRBV5-6	11	ASELQGNTEAF
-	TRBV6-2/TRBV6-3	13	ASSYSWGNNQPQH
-	TRBV6-5	10	ASRQANEKLF
once	TRBV28	10	ATGQVNQPQH
-	TRBV5-6	11	ASSPGHSYEQY
-	TRBV5-1	12	ASSSDSFKAEAF
-	TRBV1	13	TSTLAGGDYNEQF
-	TRBV7-9	17	ASSWPAGSGREHYYEQY
-	TRBV20-1	8	SARGTSSD
-	TRBV2	11	ASSDRRQETQY
-	TRBV12-3/TRBV12-4	9	ASTVHTEAF
-	TRBV9	14	ASSPVLAGGLYEQY
-	TRBV2	15	ASRPGQGMKSNYGYT
-	TRBV5-1	12	ASSFQGALNEQF
-	TRBV5-1	14	ASSYGTGVGDSPLH
-	TRBV27	12	ASSFFRGKGEQY